This T cell receptor beta chain was documented in a study of metastatic and nonmetastatic thyroid tumors. All patients reached thyroid surgery having received no treatment beforehand. With MiXCR, TCRdb reprocessed the PCR reads. Of under 30,000 clones in the sample, roughly 14% were seen once. The CDR3 extends over 15 amino acids. V shed 5 bases and J shed 4 bases, with 14 bases lying between them. The chain has TRBV12-3 or TRBV12-4 and TRBJ2-2; D is unclear. The TCR sequence derives from a male donor with papillary thyroid cancer or a benign thyroid nodule (not recorded which). Some clones in this sample may be carry-over from other donors' samples. Input material: blood. CDR3 nucleotide sequence: TGTGCCAGCAGTCCACTTCTGGTGTTCACCGGGGAGCTGTTTTTT. It translates to CASSPLLVFTGELFF.